The 24 T cell receptor beta chains in this list originate from one sample, sequenced in a study of T cell clones after liver transplantation. Data came from immunoSEQ multiplex PCR; TCRdb stores just in-frame clones and leaves some out. Of roughly 100,000 clones in the sample, roughly four fifths were seen once. Source: CD4+ T cells from blood, taken 47 months after liver transplant. The receptors derive from a human patient who received a liver transplant. Some T cells may be provided by the graft donor.

This clone was observed a single time. One junction end does not reproduce the germline sequence, and a read error may be involved. This sequence joins TRBV27 and TRBJ1-2; TRBD1 matches at 11 bases. The CDR3 consists of 17 residues. Germline values: CDR1 MNHEY, CDR2 SMNVEV (reference sequence). The CDR3 DNA reads TGTGCCAGCAGTCTCCCGGACAGGGGGCTCGCGCTTTTTGGCTACACTTTC. Translating it yields CASSLPDRGLALFGYTF.

The V and J genes are TRBV2 and TRBJ1-5; 7 bases map to TRBD1. Trimming cost V 6 bases and J 4 bases; bases outside gene matches: 9. The CDR3 is 15 residues long. Germline V gene lookup returns CDR1 SNHLY and CDR2 FYNNEI. The CDR3 coding sequence is TGTGCCAGCAGGGAGGGGACAGCAAGAAATCAGCCCCAGCATTTT. Protein product: CASREGTARNQPQHF.

This chain connects TRBV5-1 to TRBJ1-3; a possible D gene is TRBD1 (6 bases). The CDR3 runs 14 residues. From germline, CDR1 is SGHRS and CDR2 YFSETQ. V lost 3 bases, J lost 3 bases, and 10 bases lay in between. The DNA of the CDR3 is TGCGCCAGCAGCTCGGGGGCGGATGGAAACACCATATATTTT. This sequence encodes CASSSGADGNTIYF.

The CDR3 loop reads CASRNGETQYF. Written as DNA, the CDR3 is TGTGCCAGCAGAAACGGGGAGACCCAGTACTTC. This chain joins TRBV6-6 and TRBJ2-5; D is uncertain. Between the trimmed V and J ends, which lost 6 bases and 5 bases, there was a span of 7 bases. Germline V gene sequence: CDR1 MNHNY, CDR2 SVGAGI (reference sequence). The CDR3 has 11 residues.

A few counts support this clone. This chain uses TRBV7-2 with TRBJ2-7, with 7 bases matching TRBD1. From germline, CDR1 is SGHTA and CDR2 FQGNSA. The V and J ends lost 1 base and 0 bases, in that order; junction bases with no gene match: 3. The CDR3 has 15 residues. The CDR3 reads CASSLGDSSSYEQYF. CDR3 DNA: TGTGCCAGCAGCTTAGGGGACAGCTCCTCCTACGAGCAGTACTTC.

The chain couples TRBV5-1 to TRBJ1-2; TRBD1 agrees at 7 bases. The CDR3 totals 14 residues. Per the germline V gene, CDR1 is SGHRS and CDR2 is YFSETQ. V shed 0 bases, J shed 4 bases, and the junction held 3 bases outside the gene matches. CDR3 coding DNA: TGCGCCAGCAGCTTGGACAGGGGACCCTATGGCTACACCTTC. Translated, it gives CASSLDRGPYGYTF.

Only one count was recorded for this clone. This chain links TRBV28 with TRBJ1-2, with D tentatively TRBD1 (6 bases). The germline V and J ends were trimmed by 8 bases and 5 bases, with 18 bases remaining between them. Germline V gene data show CDR1 as MDHEN and CDR2 as SYDVKM. The CDR3 extends over 14 amino acids. CDR3 loop: CASLGGAANYGYTF. The CDR3 coding sequence is TGTGCCAGCCTAGGGGGGGCTGCGAATTATGGCTACACCTTC.

The chain has TRBV27 and TRBJ1-5, with D hard to call. Looked up from germline, CDR1 is MNHEY and CDR2 is SMNVEV (reference sequence). Trimming took 1 base from V and 0 from J, leaving 10 bases between them. This CDR3 contains 16 residues. This CDR3 reads CASSLYGTYSNQPQHF. The CDR3 DNA reads TGTGCCAGCAGTTTATATGGCACGTATAGCAATCAGCCCCAGCATTTT.

This clone was counted between two and nine times. This chain links TRBV27 with TRBJ1-1; D remains ambiguous. Germline CDR1 and CDR2: MNHEY and SMNVEV (reference sequence). Trimming removed 3 bases at V and 2 bases at J, with 4 bases between. CDR3 length equals 12 residues. In DNA form, the CDR3 reads TGTGCCAGCAGTTTCCCAAACACTGAAGCTTTCTTT. Residues: CASSFPNTEAFF.

This clone came up once. V is TRBV5-1 and J is TRBJ1-5; D unresolved. V was pared by 0 bases and J by 7 bases, with 8 bases between. The CDR3 extends over 13 amino acids. CDR1 is SGHRS, CDR2 YFSETQ, per germline. For the CDR3, the DNA is TGCGCCAGCAGCTTGGAAGTAAACCAGCCCCAGCATTTT. Protein: CASSLEVNQPQHF.

The chain's CDR3 is CASSFRHRSGANVLTF. CDR3 nucleotide sequence: TGTGCCAGCAGTTTCCGACACCGCTCTGGGGCCAACGTCCTGACTTTC. The chain recombines TRBV6-6 with TRBJ2-6, with D unclear. Germline-derived CDR1 and CDR2 are MNHNY and SVGAGI (reference sequence). CDR3 length equals 16 residues. Trimming stripped 4 bases from V and 0 bases from J, with 10 bases between.

This clone appeared a single time. V usage is TRBV19 and J usage is TRBJ2-2, with D hard to call. Per germline, CDR1 LNHDA and CDR2 SQIVND (reference sequence). The germline V and J ends were trimmed by 1 base and 5 bases, with 8 bases remaining between them. This CDR3 contains 14 residues. CDR3 amino acids: CASSIGAPTGELFF. The CDR3 DNA reads TGTGCCAGTAGTATAGGGGCCCCGACCGGGGAGCTGTTTTTT.

The chain is built from TRBV29-1 and TRBJ2-3; D might be TRBD2 (6 bases). The V end was cut by 1 base, the J end by 3 bases, with 11 bases between. Looked up from germline, CDR1 is SQVTM and CDR2 is ANQGSEA. This CDR3 contains 14 residues. DNA for the CDR3: TGCAGCGTTGAAGCAGATGGGAGGACAGATACGCAGTATTTT. This sequence encodes CSVEADGRTDTQYF.

The rearrangement links TRBV9 to TRBJ1-1; a weak D match, TRBD1 (5 bases). Deletions cut 4 bases from V and 4 bases from J, with 14 bases between. The length of the CDR3 is 14 residues. Germline V gives CDR1 SGDLS, CDR2 YYNGEE. The chain's CDR3 is CASSLGGGGTEAFF. The CDR3 DNA follows: TGTGCCAGCAGCCTAGGCGGGGGGGGCACTGAAGCTTTCTTT.

The chain is built from TRBV5-1 and TRBJ2-3; D perhaps matches TRBD2 (8 bases). CDR1 and CDR2 from the germline V gene are SGHRS and YFSETQ. The CDR3 totals 14 residues. The V end lost 5 bases, the J end lost 6 bases, and 16 bases lay between the germline ends. CDR3: CASRLGLGGDTQYF. CDR3 DNA sequence: TGCGCCAGCAGGCTGGGACTAGGGGGCGATACGCAGTATTTT.

The chain uses TRBV7-8 and TRBJ1-3; D might be TRBD1 (5 bases). This CDR3 contains 12 residues. CDR1 and CDR2 (germline): SGHVS, FQNEAQ. The V end lost 8 bases, the J end lost 3 bases, and 8 bases lay between the germline ends. The CDR3 loop is CASGGSGNTIYF. The CDR3 DNA sequence: TGTGCCAGCGGGGGGAGTGGAAACACCATATATTTT.

This clone was recorded only once. J is TRBJ1-6 and V is TRBV7-3; unclear D gene. This CDR3 is built from 14 residues. V lost 4 bases and J lost 8, with 12 bases in between. Germline values: CDR1 SGHTA, CDR2 FQGTGA. CDR3 nucleotide sequence: TGTGCCAGCAGCTCCCCGCGCGGAGATTCACCCCTCCACTTT. This translates into CASSSPRGDSPLHF.

This rearrangement joins TRBV27 to TRBJ1-5, with a weak D call TRBD1 (6 bases). Germline V CDR1 and CDR2: MNHEY, SMNVEV (reference sequence). The CDR3 runs to 16 residues. V was shortened by 6 bases and J by 0 bases, with 15 bases between the two germline ends. The CDR3 protein is CASRGAGAYSNQPQHF. The CDR3 region has the DNA TGTGCCAGCAGGGGGGCAGGGGCATATAGCAATCAGCCCCAGCATTTT.

The chain uses TRBV27 and TRBJ2-1, with 10 bases fitting TRBD1. The junction had 6 bases not matched to a gene; V was cut back by 8 bases and J by 2 bases. The germline V gene has CDR1 MNHEY and CDR2 SMNVEV (reference sequence). The CDR3 has 15 amino acids. The CDR3, as DNA: TGTGCCAGCGGAACCGGGACAGGGGCCTACAATGAGCAGTTCTTC. Translating gives CASGTGTGAYNEQFF.

The chain combines TRBV6-5 with TRBJ1-1, with no clear D. Between the trimmed V and J ends, which lost 2 bases and 5 bases, there was a span of 12 bases. CDR3 length: 14 residues. Germline CDR1 and CDR2: MNHEY and SVGAGI. The CDR3 spells CASSYRKGGTEAFF. CDR3 DNA sequence: TGTGCCAGCAGTTACAGAAAGGGAGGGACTGAAGCTTTCTTT.

The chain links TRBV14 to TRBJ2-2, with D perhaps matching TRBD2 (6 bases). CDR3 size: 16 residues. Germline CDR1 is SGHDN and CDR2 is FVKESK. V was clipped by 2 bases and J by 0 bases, with 10 bases between them. The CDR3 protein is CASSQWAGSNTGELFF. The CDR3 DNA is TGTGCCAGCAGCCAATGGGCGGGGTCGAACACCGGGGAGCTGTTTTTT.

V is TRBV29-1 and J is TRBJ2-1; no firm D call. The V end lost 4 bases, the J end lost 7 bases, and 11 bases lay between the germline ends. Germline CDR1 is SQVTM and CDR2 is ANQGSEA. The CDR3 sequence is 12 residues long. The CDR3 loop is CSVGPGRNEQFF. The CDR3 nucleotides read TGCAGCGTTGGACCTGGGCGGAATGAGCAGTTCTTC.

CDR3: CASSPTGQGGSQPQHF. CDR3 nucleotides: TGCGCCAGCAGCCCCACCGGACAGGGAGGGAGTCAGCCCCAGCATTTT. This chain uses TRBV4-1 with TRBJ1-5; 8 nucleotides agree with TRBD1. J lost 6 bases, V lost 4 bases, and 11 bases had no gene match. The CDR3 covers 16 residues. Germline assignment: CDR1 MGHRA and CDR2 YSYEKL.

The V and J genes are TRBV4-3 and TRBJ2-5; 7 bases are shared with TRBD2. In germline, CDR1 is LGHNA, CDR2 YSLEER. This CDR3 comprises 15 residues. Losses at the gene ends were 2 bases for V and 4 bases for J; bases not matched to a gene: 7. CDR3 nucleotides: TGCGCCAGCAGCCAACTGGGAGGGGCGGGAGAGACCCAGTACTTC. Protein sequence: CASSQLGGAGETQYF.